A selection of T cell receptor beta chains follows, all from one sample in a study of blood T cell repertoires in COVID-19. The protocol was immunoSEQ multiplex PCR, while the TCRdb copy is restricted to in-frame clones and leaves out a portion. Altogether 180,000 or so clones are present, 75% to 90% being singletons, with the ten largest covering 6% to 6.5%. Sequencing input: PBMCs or T cells enriched from blood (not recorded which). Receptors were obtained from a man aged 40-50 years who had recovered from COVID-19. The CDR3 runs from the conserved cysteine through the conserved F or W. The D gene is left open where the match is weak. Size tells how often a clone was seen (once, few, many) or the class of an expanded clone, and some rows leave it out.

. TRBJ1-3 . TRBV7-2 TGTGCCAGCAGCTTAACAGGGCCGGGAAACACCATATATTTT CASSLTGPGNTIYF
TRBD1 TRBJ1-2 . TRBV2 TGTGCCACCGGGACAGGGGGCTATGGCTACACCTTC CATGTGGYGYTF
. TRBJ1-6 . TRBV9 TGTGCCAGCAGCGTAGACCAGAATTCACCCCTCCACTTT CASSVDQNSPLHF
. TRBJ2-7 . TRBV27 TGTGCCAGCAGTCTCGAGCAGTACTTC CASSLEQYF
. TRBJ2-7 . TRBV11-3 TGTGCCAGCCGACTTCAGGGGCTGCTTGCCTACGAGCAGTACTTC CASRLQGLLAYEQYF
. TRBJ1-3 . TRBV7-2 TGTGCCAGCAGCCCTCTCGGCAGGGGCTCTGGAAACACCATATATTTT CASSPLGRGSGNTIYF
. TRBJ2-7 . TRBV5-1 TGCGCCAGCAGCTTTCTCGGGAGCTCCTACGAGCAGTACTTC CASSFLGSSYEQYF
TRBD1 TRBJ1-5 once TRBV4-1 TGCGCCAGCAGCCAAGAGGACAGGGGAGGGCAGCCCCAGCATTTT CASSQEDRGGQPQHF
. TRBJ1-2 once TRBV14 TGTGCCAGCAGCCAAGATCTGAGTTATGGCTACACCTTC CASSQDLSYGYTF
. TRBJ1-1 . TRBV6-5 TGTGCCAGCAGCCAAGGGAGGGGGAGGGCTTTCTTT CASSQGRGRAFF
. TRBJ1-3 . TRBV14 TGTGCCAGCAGGGGTCGGGGCTCTGGAAACACCATATATTTT CASRGRGSGNTIYF
. TRBJ2-7 . TRBV6-5 TGTGCCACTAGGGGTCAATACGAGCAGTACTTC CATRGQYEQYF
. TRBJ2-3 . TRBV6-5 TGTGCCAGCAGTTCCAGGGGAGATACGCAGTATTTT CASSSRGDTQYF
. TRBJ1-3 . TRBV30 TGTGCCTGGAGTGGATCAGGGTATGGGGGAAACACCATATATTTT CAWSGSGYGGNTIYF
. TRBJ2-2 . TRBV5-1 TGCGCCAGCAGCTTAAGGATGGGGGGGAACACCGGGGAGCTGTTTTTT CASSLRMGGNTGELFF
. TRBJ1-6 . TRBV30 TGTGCCTGGAGACAGAAACTGGGTCCGACCCTCCACTTT CAWRQKLGPTLHF
. TRBJ1-2 . TRBV29-1 TGCAGCGCCGAACCCGAGAGGGAAGTTTACTTC CSAEPEREVYF
TRBD2 TRBJ2-1 . TRBV28 TGTGCCAGCAGTCCCGGGGGGACTAGCAATGAGCAGTTCTTC CASSPGGTSNEQFF
. TRBJ1-4 . TRBV30 TGTGCCGCCCAAAACGGGACAGAAAAACTGTTTTTT CAAQNGTEKLFF
. TRBJ1-3 . TRBV19 TGTGCCAGTAGTAGGGGGGGGACATACTCTGGAAACACCATATATTTT CASSRGGTYSGNTIYF
TRBD1 TRBJ2-3 . TRBV14 TGTGCCAGCAGCCAGCGGACAGGGGTACAAGATACGCAGTATTTT CASSQRTGVQDTQYF
. TRBJ1-1 once TRBV6-1 TGTGCCAGCAGTGAAGCCCCGGGGAGGTATGATGAAGCTTTCTTT CASSEAPGRYDEAFF
. TRBJ2-1 . TRBV29-1 TGCAGCGTTGGGGCAGGAGGTGGTGAGCAGTTCTTC CSVGAGGGEQFF
TRBD2 TRBJ2-1 . TRBV6-6 TGTGCCAGCAGCCGAACTAGCGGGAGGGCCGGGGAGCAGTTCTTC CASSRTSGRAGEQFF
. TRBJ1-1 . TRBV30 TGTGCCTGGAGTGTACTGGCTGAAGCTTTCTTT CAWSVLAEAFF
TRBD1 TRBJ1-3 once TRBV7-3 TGTGCCAGCAGCTTGGGACAGGCACGATCTGGAAACACCATATATTTT CASSLGQARSGNTIYF
TRBD1 TRBJ1-5 . TRBV6-5 TGTGCCGGGGGACAGGGGAGCAATCAGCCCCAGCATTTT CAGGQGSNQPQHF
TRBD1 TRBJ1-2 . TRBV3-1/TRBV3-2 TGTGCCAGCAGCCACCCGACAGGGCAAGGCTACACCTTC CASSHPTGQGYTF
. TRBJ1-6 . TRBV5-1 TGCGCCAGCAGCTTGACTTTAGCCCCGGTAAATAATTCACCCCTCCACTTT CASSLTLAPVNNSPLHF
. TRBJ1-2 . TRBV5-4 TGTGCCAGCAGAGGGGCAGTCTCCTATGGCTACACCTTC CASRGAVSYGYTF
. TRBJ1-5 . TRBV28 TGTGCCAGCGGTAGCTATAGCAATCAGCCCCAGCATTTT CASGSYSNQPQHF
. TRBJ2-1 . TRBV14 TGTGCCAGCAGCCAAGATTTGGGGGGAATGCAGTTCTTC CASSQDLGGMQFF
TRBD1 TRBJ1-3 . TRBV30 TGTGCCTGGAGTGTCGCCGGGACAGGGCGAGACACCATATATTTT CAWSVAGTGRDTIYF
TRBD2 TRBJ2-5 . TRBV5-1 TGCGCCAGCAGCTTGTATCCTAGCGGGAGCGAGACCCAGTACTTC CASSLYPSGSETQYF
. TRBJ2-2 . TRBV6-5 TGTGCCAGCACGTACCGACAGGCCGGGGAGCTGTTTTTT CASTYRQAGELFF
TRBD2 TRBJ2-7 . TRBV5-6 TGTGCCAGCAGCTCCCCCCCCGGGACTAGCGGGGCCTACGAGCAGTACTTC CASSSPPGTSGAYEQYF
. TRBJ1-5 . TRBV2 TGTGCCAGCGCATGGGGCCGCGGGGGCGGGAGCAATCAGCCCCAGCATTTT CASAWGRGGGSNQPQHF
. TRBJ1-3 . TRBV9 TGTGCCAGCAGCGTAGCTACTGACTCTGGAAACACCATATATTTT CASSVATDSGNTIYF
TRBD1 TRBJ1-5 . TRBV28 TGTGCCAGCAGTTTTTTGGACAGGGCTAATCAGCCCCAGCATTTT CASSFLDRANQPQHF
. TRBJ1-3 . TRBV12-3/TRBV12-4 TGTGCCAGCAGCCTGGGACAAAGAAACACCATATATTTT CASSLGQRNTIYF
. TRBJ2-7 . TRBV27 TGTGCCAGCAGTTTTGGCGGGCCGGGGGAGCAGTACTTC CASSFGGPGEQYF
TRBD1 TRBJ1-3 . TRBV5-1 TGCGCCAGCAGCTCGGGACAGGGGGCAGGCGGAAACACCATATATTTT CASSSGQGAGGNTIYF
TRBD1 TRBJ2-7 . TRBV2 TGTGCCAGCAGTGTTGAGGACAGGAGGAAGTACTTC CASSVEDRRKYF
. TRBJ2-3 once TRBV5-5 TGTGCCAGCAGCTTGGATCCGGGAGCCACAGATACGCAGTATTTT CASSLDPGATDTQYF
. TRBJ1-3 . TRBV9 TGTGCCAGCAGCGCCCAACAGAGCTCTGGAAACACCATATATTTT CASSAQQSSGNTIYF